This entry concerns a single T cell receptor beta chain. What it binds is unknown. The data derive from a study of T cell responses to AZD1222 COVID-19 vaccine. Study outcomes and limitations: Seropositive status at baseline applied to only six AZD1222 recipients.

Data came from immunoSEQ multiplex PCR; TCRdb stores just in-frame clones and leaves some out. Of over 85,000 clones in the sample, just under 95% are singletons; the top ten hold over 2%. Trimming pared 3 bases from V and 0 bases from J, leaving 9 bases between. The CDR3 has 15 amino acids. Germline CDR1 and CDR2: LNHDA and SQIVND (reference sequence). V usage is TRBV19 and J usage is TRBJ2-1; D is ambiguous. The source of this sequence is an adult who received the AZD1222 COVID-19 vaccine. Sequences were derived from peripheral blood, sampled 28 days after the second AZD1222 dose. Written as DNA, the CDR3 is TGTGCCAGTAGTATGATAGGCGACTCCTACAATGAGCAGTTCTTC. Its protein product is CASSMIGDSYNEQFF.